One and the same sample provided the 3 T cell receptor beta chains below, sequenced in a study of technical replicates of blood from a handful of donors. The assay was immunoSEQ multiplex PCR, and TCRdb's table has in-frame clones only and misses some. The sample has fewer than 80,000 clones, about 90% seen once. Material for sequencing was PBMCs. Receptor source: a human donor in good health. Some clones in this sample may be carry-over from other donors' samples.

The chain has TRBV10-3 and TRBJ2-7; no firm D call. Trimming took off 0 bases at V and 6 bases at J, with 6 bases between the two ends. The CDR3 is made up of 12 amino acids. Germline V gene sequence: CDR1 ENHRY, CDR2 SYGVKD. CDR3 bases: TGTGCCATCAGTGAGTCGGCTGGCGAGCAGTACTTC. Amino acids: CAISESAGEQYF.

This clone was counted only a few times. The chain couples TRBV7-2 to TRBJ1-1, with D unclear. This CDR3 spans 12 amino acids. V was trimmed by 1 base and J by 2 bases, leaving 2 bases between them. The germline V gene encodes CDR1 SGHTA and CDR2 FQGNSA. This CDR3 reads CASSLVNTEAFF. CDR3 nucleotide sequence: TGTGCCAGCAGCTTAGTAAACACTGAAGCTTTCTTT.

This clone was recorded only once. V gene TRBV5-1 combines with J gene TRBJ2-5; 7 nucleotides match TRBD2. From germline, CDR1 is SGHRS and CDR2 YFSETQ. V was clipped by 6 bases and J by 2 bases; unmatched bases: 7. The CDR3 extends over 14 amino acids. CDR3 protein: CASNFGGSQETQYF. CDR3 DNA sequence: TGCGCCAGCAATTTCGGGGGGTCACAAGAGACCCAGTACTTC.